The 27 T cell receptor beta chains presented below share a single source sample, sequenced in a study of shared clonotypes between healthy human individuals (dated by TCRdb to about 2020). Library preparation used the immunoSEQ multiplex PCR assay. TCRdb carries this immuneACCESS record with in-frame sequences only. Its versions omit some clonotypes, under half of them owing to an unresolved V gene in the studies checked, with the rest unexplained. The sample table contains about 340,000 clones; only one count was recorded for 73% of them. The biggest ten clones account for 10% of the sample. Sequenced sample: memory CD4+ T cells sorted from blood. Interpreted using the paper, the cell subset or site label stands for: CD45RA-negative fraction. The receptor set was obtained from a man aged 25 to 40 in good health.

J is TRBJ2-5 and V is TRBV28; D gene unclear. The CDR3 contains 14 residues. V lost 0 bases and J lost 0, with 5 bases in between. From germline, CDR1 is MDHEN and CDR2 SYDVKM. CDR3 residues: CASSLWGNQETQYF. CDR3 bases: TGTGCCAGCAGTTTATGGGGGAACCAAGAGACCCAGTACTTC.

This clone was observed a few times. The chain links TRBV7-3 to TRBJ2-4; TRBD2 aligns across 10 bases. The V gene end was trimmed by 3 bases and the J gene end by 7 bases; junction bases not matched to a gene: 0. In germline, CDR1 is SGHTA, CDR2 FQGTGA. The CDR3 extends over 13 amino acids. This CDR3 is CASSLTSGNIQYF. As DNA, the CDR3 is TGTGCCAGCAGCTTGACTAGCGGGAACATTCAGTACTTC. The complete variable domain, with remaining parts taken from reference TRBV7-3 and TRBJ2-4, reads GAGVSQTPSNKVTEKGKYVELRCDPISGHTALYWYRQSLGQGPEFLIYFQGTGAADDSGLPNDRFFAVRPEGSVSTLKIQRTERGDSAVYLCASSLTSGNIQYFGAGTRLSVL.

The chain uses TRBV4-3 and TRBJ2-3; 10 bases agree with TRBD1. The CDR3 runs 17 residues. With V trimmed by 1 base and J by 4 bases, 8 bases remained unmatched. The germline CDR1 and CDR2 sequences are LGHNA and YSLEER. CDR3 protein: CASSQVIGQGDADTQYF. CDR3 sequence (DNA): TGCGCCAGCAGCCAAGTGATCGGACAGGGGGACGCAGATACGCAGTATTTT.

The J gene is TRBJ2-7, the V gene TRBV27; D may be TRBD1 or TRBD2 (5 bases each). This CDR3 region has 15 residues. Trimming cost V 1 base and J 0 bases, with 10 bases left between them. CDR1 MNHEY and CDR2 SMNVEV come from the germline V gene (reference sequence). This CDR3 reads CASSLFVGTSYEQYF. CDR3 in DNA: TGTGCCAGCAGTTTATTCGTGGGGACCTCCTACGAGCAGTACTTC.

Remarks on this clone: One end of the junction fails to match germline, which may point to a read error. The chain uses TRBV7-7 and TRBJ2-5; 8 bases fit TRBD1. Germline V gene lookup returns CDR1 SSHAT and CDR2 FNYEAQ (reference sequence). The CDR3 consists of 16 residues. CDR3 region: CASSLASGTGSETQYF. DNA for the CDR3: TGTGCTAGCAGCTTAGCTTCCGGGACAGGTTCGGAGACCCAGTACTTC. Drawing the rest from reference TRBV7-7 and TRBJ2-5, the complete variable domain is GAGVSQSPRYKVTKRGQDVTLRCDPISSHATLYWYQQALGQGPEFLTYFNYEAQPDKSGLPSDRFSAERPEGSISTLTIQRTEQRDSAMYRCASSLASGTGSETQYFGPGTRLLVL.

The chain couples TRBV5-1 to TRBJ1-1, with no clear D. The CDR3 has 13 amino acids. Between the trimmed V and J ends, which lost 7 bases and 6 bases, there was a span of 16 bases. Germline V gene lookup returns CDR1 SGHRS and CDR2 YFSETQ. The DNA for the CDR3 is TGCGCCAGCTCAACCTGGGAGGGAGCTGAAGCTTTCTTT. This gives the protein CASSTWEGAEAFF.

In the case of this clone: One end of the junction varies from germline; a read error may be responsible. This rearrangement joins TRBV29-1 to TRBJ1-2; D may be TRBD1 (6 bases). In germline, CDR1 is SQVTM, CDR2 ANQGSEA. The CDR3 spans 13 residues. The DNA for the CDR3 is TGCAGCGTCGAAGGGAGGTTGGGGGCTGGCTACACCTTC. Its protein product is CSVEGRLGAGYTF.

To note about this clone: The same CDR3 is also encoded by other DNA sequences in this sample. The chain is built from TRBV29-1 and TRBJ1-1, with a possible D match to TRBD1 (5 bases). The CDR3 runs to 12 residues. V gave up 7 bases and J gave up 1 base, with 10 bases separating them. CDR1 and CDR2 from the germline V gene are SQVTM and ANQGSEA. This CDR3 is CSAAGGNTEAFF. The CDR3 nucleotides read TGCAGCGCTGCTGGGGGGAACACTGAAGCTTTCTTT.

The genes are TRBV18 and TRBJ2-7, with 7 positions matching TRBD2. This CDR3 region has 14 residues. Trimming took 4 bases from V and 3 from J; bases not matched to a gene: 6. Germline loops: CDR1 KGHSH, CDR2 LQKENI. DNA of the CDR3: TGTGCCAGCTCACAGGACACGGGAGGCTACGAGCAGTACTTC. Translating gives CASSQDTGGYEQYF.

A single count supports this clone. The V call is TRBV9, the J call TRBJ2-3; the match to TRBD1 covers 8 bases. V gave up 0 bases and J gave up 1 base; unmatched junction bases: 4. The CDR3 is 16 amino acids. CDR1 and CDR2 from the germline V gene are SGDLS and YYNGEE. CDR3 bases: TGTGCCAGCAGCGTAGTTTCAGGGGGCCGCACAGATACGCAGTATTTT. Protein product: CASSVVSGGRTDTQYF.

The chain recombines TRBV14 with TRBJ1-1; no reliable D call. Per germline, CDR1 SGHDN and CDR2 FVKESK. V gave up 2 bases and J gave up 5 bases, with 12 bases separating them. The CDR3 has 14 residues. The CDR3 loop reads CASSQKIPGTEAFF. The CDR3 DNA sequence: TGTGCCAGCAGCCAAAAGATCCCTGGGACTGAAGCTTTCTTT. Using reference TRBV14 and TRBJ1-1 for the parts outside the CDR3, the full variable domain is EAGVTQFPSHSVIEKGQTVTLRCDPISGHDNLYWYRRVMGKEIKFLLHFVKESKQDESGMPNNRFLAERTGGTYSTLKVQPAELEDSGVYFCASSQKIPGTEAFFGQGTRLTVV.

The CDR3 reads CASSRSDRGGTEAFF. The CDR3 DNA sequence: TGTGCCAGCAGCCGGAGCGACAGAGGGGGCACTGAAGCTTTCTTT. The chain links TRBV11-2 to TRBJ1-1; D possibly corresponds to TRBD1 (6 bases). The V and J ends lost 5 bases and 4 bases respectively, with 17 bases between them. The CDR3 loop spans 15 amino acids. Per the germline V gene, CDR1 is SGHAT and CDR2 is FQNNGV.

This clone showed up just a few times. The rearrangement uses TRBV7-2 and TRBJ2-2, with a weak D call TRBD1 (6 bases). CDR1 and CDR2 from the germline V gene are SGHTA and FQGNSA. With 4 bases removed from V and 0 bases from J, the gap between germline ends came to 9 bases. The CDR3 is 15 residues long. The CDR3 DNA sequence: TGTGCCAGCAGCTCAGGGGTCCCGAACACCGGGGAGCTGTTTTTT. It is translated as CASSSGVPNTGELFF.

This clone was found once. V usage is TRBV25-1 and J usage is TRBJ1-5; D is unresolved. Trimming removed 6 bases at V and 2 bases at J, with 5 bases between. Looked up from germline, CDR1 is MGHDK and CDR2 is SYGVNS. This CDR3 contains 12 residues. The CDR3 sequence is CASSKGNQPQHF. The CDR3 bases are TGTGCCAGCAGCAAGGGCAATCAGCCCCAGCATTTT.

The J gene is TRBJ1-1, the V gene TRBV5-1, with 10 bases aligning to TRBD1. CDR3 length: 19 residues. CDR1 and CDR2 (germline): SGHRS, YFSETQ. With 0 bases clipped from V and 3 bases from J, the junction kept 14 bases outside the gene matches. This CDR3 is CASSLVWDRGPSEDTEAFF. CDR3 coding DNA: TGCGCCAGCAGCTTGGTCTGGGACAGGGGCCCTTCGGAGGACACTGAAGCTTTCTTT.

The chain uses TRBV28 and TRBJ1-2; weak D call: TRBD1 (6 bases). Looked up from germline, CDR1 is MDHEN and CDR2 is SYDVKM. CDR3 length: 16 residues. V dropped 5 bases and J dropped 2 bases, with 18 bases sitting between them. CDR3 sequence reads: CASSKVGAAHNYGYTF. The DNA of the CDR3 is TGTGCCAGCAGTAAGGTGGGGGCAGCCCACAACTATGGCTACACCTTC.

The V gene is TRBV30, the J gene TRBJ1-2; D not certain. The V gene's germline CDR1 is GTSNPN and CDR2 SVGIG (reference sequence). The CDR3 contains 14 residues. V was cut by 3 bases and J by 2 bases, with 13 bases left in between. CDR3 amino acids: CAWREAGANYGYTF. CDR3 nucleotide sequence: TGTGCCTGGAGGGAGGCAGGTGCCAACTATGGCTACACCTTC.

The rearrangement joins TRBV27 to TRBJ2-5, with D perhaps TRBD2 (6 bases). The CDR3 length is 15 residues. Trimming removed 2 bases from V and 5 bases from J, with 15 bases in between. Germline assignment: CDR1 MNHEY and CDR2 SMNVEV (reference sequence). CDR3 region: CASSLMAGSLETQYF. The DNA for the CDR3 is TGTGCCAGCAGTTTAATGGCGGGATCTTTGGAGACCCAGTACTTC.

The sample holds many counts of this clone. The chain couples TRBV5-1 to TRBJ2-7, with a tentative D call TRBD1 (6 bases). The germline gives CDR1 SGHRS, CDR2 YFSETQ. Trimming pared 0 bases from V and 6 bases from J, leaving 13 bases between. The CDR3 length is 14 residues. This chain's CDR3 is CASSLDRAYGEQYF. Here the CDR3 DNA reads TGCGCCAGCAGCTTGGACAGGGCATACGGCGAGCAGTACTTC.

The chain links TRBV7-9 to TRBJ1-4; TRBD1 is a possible D gene (6 bases). The V end lost 5 bases, the J end lost 4 bases, and 20 bases lay between the germline ends. This CDR3 comprises 17 residues. Germline CDR1 is SEHNR and CDR2 is FQNEAQ (reference sequence). The CDR3 DNA is TGTGCCAGCAGCCGAGACCTCCGACAGGACTTTAATGAAAAACTGTTTTTT. Protein: CASSRDLRQDFNEKLFF.

The genes are TRBV27 and TRBJ2-1, with TRBD1 identical over 9 bases. V was pared by 4 bases and J by 7 bases, with 11 bases of the junction left unmatched. This CDR3 spans 16 amino acids. CDR1 is MNHEY, CDR2 SMNVEV, per germline (reference sequence). CDR3 amino acids: CASSSTGGGLANEQFF. CDR3 nucleotides: TGTGCCAGCAGTTCCACAGGGGGCGGGCTTGCTAATGAGCAGTTCTTC.

The chain is built from TRBV10-3 and TRBJ2-5; 11 bases align to TRBD2. The DNA end lines up better with TRBJ2-7; the J call may be wrong. CDR3 length: 14 amino acids. The germline V gene encodes CDR1 ENHRY and CDR2 SYGVKD. The CDR3 reads CAIRKTSGNNEQYF. The DNA of the CDR3 is TGTGCCATCAGGAAGACTAGCGGGAACAACGAGCAGTACTTC.

The CDR3 spells CASSESRLAGAEQFF. CDR3 DNA sequence: TGTGCCAGCAGTGAAAGTCGGCTAGCGGGAGCTGAGCAGTTCTTC. The chain joins TRBV2 to TRBJ2-1, with TRBD2 matching over 10 bases. The CDR3 length is 15 residues. From germline, CDR1 is SNHLY and CDR2 FYNNEI. The V and J ends lost 2 bases and 9 bases, in that order; junction bases with no gene match: 7. The full variable domain, in which reference TRBV2 and TRBJ2-1 provide the parts outside the CDR3, is EPEVTQTPSHQVTQMGQEVILRCVPISNHLYFYWYRQILGQKVEFLVSFYNNEISEKSEIFDDQFSVERPDGSNFTLKIRSTKLEDSAMYFCASSESRLAGAEQFFGPGTRLTVL.

V is TRBV21-1 and J is TRBJ2-5; the table's D call, TRBD2, has no DNA check behind it. TRBV21-1 is listed as a pseudogene. There are 18 residues in the CDR3. CDR3 DNA: TGTGCCAGCAGCAAAGAACGAAGTCTAGCGGCTGATGAGGGGACCCAGTACTTC. Translated, it gives CASSKERSLAADEGTQYF.

The chain couples TRBV14 to TRBJ2-3; TRBD2 matches at 10 bases. J gave up 2 bases and V 0 bases, and 5 bases lay outside the gene matches. Germline loops: CDR1 SGHDN, CDR2 FVKESK. The CDR3 consists of 17 residues. CDR3 sequence reads: CASSQDLLAGFTDTQYF. CDR3 bases: TGTGCCAGCAGCCAAGATTTACTAGCGGGATTCACAGATACGCAGTATTTT.

V usage is TRBV2 and J usage is TRBJ1-1, with a possible D match to TRBD1 (6 bases). The germline CDR1 and CDR2 sequences are SNHLY and FYNNEI. The V and J ends lost 6 bases and 3 bases respectively, with 14 bases between them. This CDR3 contains 14 residues. CDR3 region: CASRLRPGDTEAFF. DNA of the CDR3: TGTGCCAGCAGGTTGCGTCCAGGGGACACTGAAGCTTTCTTT.

This clone was found many times. Distinct nucleotide sequences in the sample also encode this CDR3. The CDR3 here is CASSLGSTDTQYF. CDR3 sequence (DNA): TGTGCCAGCAGCTTGGGGTCCACAGATACGCAGTATTTT. This rearrangement joins TRBV5-6 to TRBJ2-3; D unclear. The length of the CDR3 is 13 residues. The germline gives CDR1 SGHDT, CDR2 YYEEEE. The V gene lost 0 bases and the J gene lost 2 bases, with 4 bases spanning the gap.